Listed below are T cell receptor beta chains from one sample, sequenced in a study of control samples from healthy donors and cancer patients. Data came from immunoSEQ multiplex PCR; TCRdb stores just in-frame clones and leaves some out. The sample gives tens of thousands of clones, about 88% of which show up once; under 7.5% is in the top ten. Sequencing was performed on blood. These receptors were taken from a woman aged 45-65 years in good health. The CDR3 runs from the conserved cysteine through the conserved F or W. The D gene is left open where the match is weak. Size values are once, few and many counts, or a class for expanded clones, and some rows have none.

>TRBV7-8|-|TRBD1|TRBJ1-3
TGTGCCAGCAGCTTAGCCCGGGACAGGGACTCTGGAAACACCATATATTTT
CASSLARDRDSGNTIYF
>TRBV3-1/TRBV3-2|-|-|TRBJ1-2
TGTGCCAGCAGCCGGGCCCCGGGGTCGGGCTATGGCTACACCTTC
CASSRAPGSGYGYTF
>TRBV20-1|once|-|TRBJ1-5
TGCAGTGCTAGTAAACCGGGGGCGAATCAGCCCCAGCATTTT
CSASKPGANQPQHF
>TRBV20-1|-|TRBD2|TRBJ2-7
TGCAGTGCTAGTTCGGCAGGGAGGGAAGAGCAGTACTTC
CSASSAGREEQYF
>TRBV18|-|-|TRBJ1-1
TGTGCCAGCTCACCGGGACAATATTTACCTGAAGCTTTCTTT
CASSPGQYLPEAFF
>TRBV5-6|-|-|TRBJ1-1
TGTGCCAGCAGCTTGGACCGGTTCTACACTGAAGCTTTCTTT
CASSLDRFYTEAFF
>TRBV30|-|-|TRBJ1-3
TGTGCCTGGAGTGGGGACTCTGGAAACACCATATATTTT
CAWSGDSGNTIYF
>TRBV9|-|TRBD2|TRBJ2-3
TGTGCCAGCAGCAAGACTAGCGGGGGAAACACAGATACGCAGTATTTT
CASSKTSGGNTDTQYF
>TRBV9|-|TRBD2|TRBJ2-1
TGTGCCAGCACCCTAGGGGAGGGACTATTTGGATATGAGCAGTTCTTC
CASTLGEGLFGYEQFF
>TRBV5-6|-|-|TRBJ2-4
TGTGCCAGCAGCTGGACCGTAGCCAAAAACATTCAGTACTTC
CASSWTVAKNIQYF
>TRBV5-1|-|-|TRBJ1-2
TGCGCCAGCAGCCCTCTCGGGGTTATCTATGGCTACACCTTC
CASSPLGVIYGYTF
>TRBV2|-|TRBD1|TRBJ1-1
TGTGCCAGCAGTATCGGACAGGGGGGCGCTGAAGCTTTCTTT
CASSIGQGGAEAFF
>TRBV29-1|-|TRBD1|TRBJ1-1
TGCAGCGCCCTGACAGGGCTGAACACTGAAGCTTTCTTT
CSALTGLNTEAFF
>TRBV5-1|-|-|TRBJ2-3
TGCGCCAGCAGCTTGGTAGGCAGAAGCACAGATACGCAGTATTTT
CASSLVGRSTDTQYF
>TRBV5-4|-|TRBD1|TRBJ2-3
TGTGCCAGCAGCCCTCCGGGACAGGGCGCAGATACGCAGTATTTT
CASSPPGQGADTQYF
>TRBV6-6|-|TRBD1|TRBJ2-7
TGTGCCAGCAGTAGAACCAGGGACAGGGACTCCTACGAGCAGTACTTC
CASSRTRDRDSYEQYF
>TRBV6-2/TRBV6-3|-|-|TRBJ2-3
TGTGCCAGCAGTTACCTATCGACCACAGATACGCAGTATTTT
CASSYLSTTDTQYF
>TRBV7-2|once|TRBD1|TRBJ1-2
TGTGCCAGCAGAACAGGGGACCGAGCCTATGGCTACACCTTC
CASRTGDRAYGYTF
>TRBV11-3|-|TRBD2|TRBJ2-7
TGTGCCAGCAGCTTAGGCGGGACTAGCGGGGGCGAGCAGTACTTC
CASSLGGTSGGEQYF
>TRBV10-1|-|-|TRBJ1-5
TGCGCCACCTTCCAAGGAGGGCCGGGTCAGCCCCAGCATTTT
CATFQGGPGQPQHF
>TRBV3-1/TRBV3-2|-|-|TRBJ2-1
TGTGCCAGCAGCCCCCAGAGGGGAGGACAGAAATACAATGAGCAGTTCTTC
CASSPQRGGQKYNEQFF
>TRBV7-8|once|TRBD1|TRBJ1-4
TGTGCCAGCAGCCTGGGGACAGGGATTAATGAAAAACTGTTTTTT
CASSLGTGINEKLFF
>TRBV2|-|-|TRBJ2-7
TGTGCCAGCAGTGCCACAGGGATCAGCTACGAGCAGTACTTC
CASSATGISYEQYF
>TRBV3-1/TRBV3-2|-|TRBD2|TRBJ2-1
TGTGCCAGCAGCCACGAACTAGCGGACTCCTACAATGAGCAGTTCTTC
CASSHELADSYNEQFF
>TRBV5-1|-|TRBD2|TRBJ2-1
TGCGCCAGCAGCAGGGTCCTCCGGGGGGGCTCCTACAATGAGCAGTTCTTC
CASSRVLRGGSYNEQFF
>TRBV5-4|-|TRBD1|TRBJ1-2
TGTGCCAGCAGCTCGGGACAGGGAAACTATGGCTACACCTTC
CASSSGQGNYGYTF
>TRBV11-3|once|-|TRBJ2-1
TGTGCCAGCAGTCTTACGGGTCACGAGCAGTTCTTC
CASSLTGHEQFF
>TRBV7-9|-|-|TRBJ1-1
TGTGCCAGCACCGAGGACAGGAACACTGAAGCTTTCTTT
CASTEDRNTEAFF
>TRBV6-5|-|TRBD1|TRBJ1-1
TGTGCCGGTAGACAGGGTGGGAACACTGAAGCTTTCTTT
CAGRQGGNTEAFF
>TRBV13|few|-|TRBJ1-1
TGTGCCAGCAGCTTAAGGAACACTGAAGCTTTCTTT
CASSLRNTEAFF
>TRBV25-1|-|-|TRBJ1-4
TGTGCCAGCAGAAAGGATGCAACTAATGAAAAACTGTTTTTT
CASRKDATNEKLFF
>TRBV5-1|-|-|TRBJ1-4
TGCGCCAGCAGCTTAGCCAACCATGAAAAACTGTTTTTT
CASSLANHEKLFF
>TRBV10-3|-|TRBD1|TRBJ2-5
TGTGCCGTCCGCGAGGGGGCTTTAGAAGAGACCCAGTACTTC
CAVREGALEETQYF
>TRBV5-6|once|-|TRBJ2-1
TGTGCCAGCAGCTTAGTTTACAGGAGCTCCTACAATGAGCAGTTCTTC
CASSLVYRSSYNEQFF
>TRBV6-5|once|TRBD2|TRBJ2-1
TGTGCCAGCAAGTTAGCGGGGGGCTGGAACAATGAGCAGTTCTTC
CASKLAGGWNNEQFF
>TRBV18|once|-|TRBJ1-1
TGTGCCAGCTCACCACCGATATGGGAGTCGGACACTGAAGCTTTCTTT
CASSPPIWESDTEAFF
>TRBV9|once|TRBD1|TRBJ1-2
TGTGCCAGCAGCCGTTTGGATAGGGACAGGGACTATGGCTACACCTTC
CASSRLDRDRDYGYTF
>TRBV29-1|-|TRBD1|TRBJ2-7
TGCAGCGTTCTTAAGACTCCGGGACAGGGGATCCGCGAGCAGTACTTC
CSVLKTPGQGIREQYF
>TRBV12-3/TRBV12-4|-|-|TRBJ2-3
TGTGCCAGCAGTTACCAGGGAACAGATACGCAGTATTTT
CASSYQGTDTQYF
>TRBV24-1|once|-|TRBJ1-1
TGTGCCACCAGTGCGGGGGGCTCGTACACTGAAGCTTTCTTT
CATSAGGSYTEAFF
>TRBV9|once|-|TRBJ2-3
TGTGCCAGCAGCCCCCCCGGAGGCTTAGTCGCAGATACGCAGTATTTT
CASSPPGGLVADTQYF
>TRBV5-6|-|TRBD2|TRBJ2-1
TGTGCCAGCAGCCCCACTTCTAGCGGGGGGTACGCTAATGAGCAGTTCTTC
CASSPTSSGGYANEQFF
>TRBV19|once|-|TRBJ1-6
TGTGCCAGTAGTGCCGGGGACGTTAAGACACCCCTCCACTTT
CASSAGDVKTPLHF
>TRBV6-5|-|TRBD1|TRBJ1-5
TGTGCCAGCAGATCAGGGGGCACCGGCAATCAGCCCCAGCATTTT
CASRSGGTGNQPQHF
>TRBV25-1|-|-|TRBJ2-3
TGTGCCAGCAGTTCTGGGCGACCTAGCACAGATACGCAGTATTTT
CASSSGRPSTDTQYF
>TRBV30|-|-|TRBJ2-3
TGTGCCTGGAGTGTAATAGATACGCAGTATTTT
CAWSVIDTQYF
>TRBV5-1|-|-|TRBJ1-6
TGCGCCAGCAGCTTGGCATCCGAGAATTCACCCCTCCACTTT
CASSLASENSPLHF
>TRBV27|-|TRBD2|TRBJ2-7
TGTGCCAGCAGGCAACCCCCTAGCGGGGGGCCACGCTACGAGCAGTACTTC
CASRQPPSGGPRYEQYF
>TRBV6-5|-|-|TRBJ1-1
TGTGCCAGCAGTTACGACAGGAGAACCACTGAAGCTTTCTTT
CASSYDRRTTEAFF
>TRBV2|-|-|TRBJ1-6
TGTGCCAGCCAGGGAGGGGTAGTAGGGTCACCCCTCCACTTT
CASQGGVVGSPLHF
>TRBV24-1|once|TRBD1|TRBJ2-3
TGTGCCACCAGTGATGACAGGGGTGGTTATTACGATACGCAGTATTTT
CATSDDRGGYYDTQYF
>TRBV5-6|-|-|TRBJ2-1
TGTGCCAGCACAGGGAAGGCGGCTTACAATGAGCAGTTCTTC
CASTGKAAYNEQFF
>TRBV5-4|-|-|TRBJ2-3
TGTGCCAGCAGCTCAAATAGGAGGGTAGCAGATACGCAGTATTTT
CASSSNRRVADTQYF
>TRBV3-1/TRBV3-2|-|TRBD2|TRBJ2-5
TGTGCCAGCAGCCCTGTGTGGGTAACGGGGGGGCCAGAGACCCAGTACTTC
CASSPVWVTGGPETQYF